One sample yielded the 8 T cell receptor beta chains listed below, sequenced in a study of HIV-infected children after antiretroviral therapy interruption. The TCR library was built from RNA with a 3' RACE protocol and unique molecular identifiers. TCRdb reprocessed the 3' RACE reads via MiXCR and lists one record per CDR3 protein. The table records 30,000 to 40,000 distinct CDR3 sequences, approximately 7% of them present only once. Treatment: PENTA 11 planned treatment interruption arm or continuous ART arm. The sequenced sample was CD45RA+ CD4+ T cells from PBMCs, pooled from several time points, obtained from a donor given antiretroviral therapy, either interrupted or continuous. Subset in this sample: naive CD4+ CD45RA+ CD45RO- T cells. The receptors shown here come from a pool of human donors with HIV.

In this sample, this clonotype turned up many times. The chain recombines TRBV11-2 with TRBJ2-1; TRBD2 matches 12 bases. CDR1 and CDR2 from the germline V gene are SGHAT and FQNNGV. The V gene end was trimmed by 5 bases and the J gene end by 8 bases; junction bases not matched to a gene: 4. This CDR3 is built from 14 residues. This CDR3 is CASSQLAGGYEQFF. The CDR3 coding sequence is TGTGCCAGCAGCCAACTAGCGGGAGGATATGAGCAGTTCTTC.

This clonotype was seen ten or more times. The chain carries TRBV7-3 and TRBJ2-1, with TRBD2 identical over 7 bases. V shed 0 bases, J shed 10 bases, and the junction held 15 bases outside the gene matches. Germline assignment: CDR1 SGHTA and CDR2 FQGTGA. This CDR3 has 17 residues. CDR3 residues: CASSLTSGLATGGEQFF. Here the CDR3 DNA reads TGTGCCAGCAGCTTAACTTCGGGCCTAGCAACGGGAGGCGAGCAGTTCTTC.

CDR3 amino acids: CASSILRQGEAFF. The CDR3 DNA is TGTGCCAGTAGTATATTACGACAGGGTGAAGCTTTCTTT. The gene calls are TRBV19 and TRBJ1-1; 7 bases align to TRBD1. With 2 bases clipped from V and 7 bases from J, the junction kept 4 bases outside the gene matches. Germline V CDR1 and CDR2: LNHDA, SQIVND (reference sequence). There are 13 residues in the CDR3.

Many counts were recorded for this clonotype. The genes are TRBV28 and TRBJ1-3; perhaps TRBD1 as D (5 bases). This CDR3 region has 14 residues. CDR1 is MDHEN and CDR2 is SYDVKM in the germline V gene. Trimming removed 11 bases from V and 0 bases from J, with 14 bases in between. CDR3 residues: CALGGGPSGNTIYF. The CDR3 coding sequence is TGTGCCCTGGGGGGGGGACCCTCTGGAAACACCATATATTTT.

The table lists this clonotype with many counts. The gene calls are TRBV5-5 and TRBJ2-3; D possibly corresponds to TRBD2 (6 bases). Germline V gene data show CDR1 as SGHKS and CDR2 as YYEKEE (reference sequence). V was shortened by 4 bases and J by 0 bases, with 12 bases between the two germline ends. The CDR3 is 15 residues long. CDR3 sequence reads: CASSSIGTSTDTQYF. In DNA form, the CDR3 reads TGTGCCAGCAGCAGCATCGGGACTAGCACAGATACGCAGTATTTT.

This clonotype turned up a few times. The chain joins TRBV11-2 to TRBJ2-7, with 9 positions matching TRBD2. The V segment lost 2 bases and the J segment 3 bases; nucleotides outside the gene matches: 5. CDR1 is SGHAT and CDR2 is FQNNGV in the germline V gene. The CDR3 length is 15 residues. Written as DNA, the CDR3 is TGTGCCAGCAGCTTAAGCGGGAGGACAGACTACGAGCAGTACTTC. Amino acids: CASSLSGRTDYEQYF.

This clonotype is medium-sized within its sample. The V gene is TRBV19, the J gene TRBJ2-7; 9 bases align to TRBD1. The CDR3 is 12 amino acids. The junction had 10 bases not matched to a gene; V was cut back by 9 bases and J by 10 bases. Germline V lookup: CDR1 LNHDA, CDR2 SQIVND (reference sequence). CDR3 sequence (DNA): TGTGCCAGCAGTTACAGGGGGCGAGAACAGTACTTC. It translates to CASSYRGREQYF.

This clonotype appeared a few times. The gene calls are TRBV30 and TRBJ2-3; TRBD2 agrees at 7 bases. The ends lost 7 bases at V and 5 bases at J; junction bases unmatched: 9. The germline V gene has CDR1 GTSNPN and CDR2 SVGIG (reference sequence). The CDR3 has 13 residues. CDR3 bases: TGTGCCTATGGGGGGGGGGTTTTAGATACGCAGTATTTT. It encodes CAYGGGVLDTQYF.